Each of the 29 T cell receptor beta chains below was sequenced from the same sample in a study of radiotherapy plus CTLA-4 blockade in lung cancer. Here immunoSEQ multiplex PCR was the method, and the copy in TCRdb shows in-frame clones only, minus some. The repertoire holds roughly 51,000 clones, with around nine tenths as singletons. The sequencing used peripheral blood, collected from a patient treated with radiotherapy plus ipilimumab. Receptors were obtained from a human donor with non-small cell lung cancer that progressed on radiotherapy plus ipilimumab. Some clones in this sample may be carry-over from other donors' samples.

This clone has only one observation. The chain is built from TRBV9 and TRBJ2-1; TRBD1 aligns across 10 bases. CDR3 length equals 13 residues. Germline values: CDR1 SGDLS, CDR2 YYNGEE. The V gene end was trimmed by 0 bases and the J gene end by 14 bases; junction bases not matched to a gene: 5. CDR3 amino acids: CASSVGGTGAEFF. The CDR3 DNA is TGTGCCAGCAGCGTAGGGGGGACAGGGGCAGAGTTCTTC.

V is TRBV5-3 and J is TRBJ2-1; 8 bases fit TRBD2. TRBV5-3 is sorted into the ORF group, with uncertain function. This CDR3 is 18 amino acids long. V was pared by 4 bases and J by 4 bases, with 16 bases of the junction left unmatched. The CDR3 reads CARSTNLSLSGEYNEQFF. Written as DNA, the CDR3 is TGTGCCAGAAGCACCAATCTCTCGCTTAGCGGGGAATACAATGAGCAGTTCTTC.

V usage is TRBV19 and J usage is TRBJ1-3; 8 bases fit TRBD1. V lost 8 bases to trimming and J lost 2 bases; unmatched junction nucleotides: 2. This CDR3 spans 13 amino acids. Germline V gene data show CDR1 as LNHDA and CDR2 as SQIVND (reference sequence). The CDR3 loop is CASGQGPGNTIYF. The CDR3 region has the DNA TGTGCCAGTGGACAGGGCCCTGGAAACACCATATATTTT.

The chain has TRBV27 and TRBJ1-1; D possibly corresponds to TRBD1 (5 bases). The germline V and J ends were trimmed by 2 bases and 0 bases, with 13 bases remaining between them. Germline CDR1 is MNHEY and CDR2 is SMNVEV (reference sequence). The CDR3 is 16 residues long. CDR3 nucleotides: TGTGCCAGCAGTTTAGGTCGACAGAGTATGAACACTGAAGCTTTCTTT. Protein sequence: CASSLGRQSMNTEAFF.

The V call is TRBV5-5, the J call TRBJ1-1; TRBD1 aligns across 10 bases. From germline, CDR1 is SGHKS and CDR2 YYEKEE (reference sequence). This CDR3 is 14 amino acids long. J gave up 6 bases and V 3 bases, and 5 bases lay outside the gene matches. The CDR3 bases are TGTGCCAGCAGCTCCTTCGGGACAGGGGCTGAAGCTTTCTTT. Its protein product is CASSSFGTGAEAFF.

V usage is TRBV10-3 and J usage is TRBJ2-7, with TRBD2 matching 8 bases. V was pared by 6 bases and J by 6 bases, with 13 bases of the junction left unmatched. Germline loops: CDR1 ENHRY, CDR2 SYGVKD. This CDR3 region has 15 residues. Written as DNA, the CDR3 is TGTGCCATCAGGGGATCGGGACTAGTCAGTTCCGAGCAGTACTTC. This codes for CAIRGSGLVSSEQYF.

Only one count was recorded for this clone. The chain employs TRBV4-1 and TRBJ2-6, with D possibly TRBD1 on 6 matching bases. Germline loops: CDR1 MGHRA, CDR2 YSYEKL. The CDR3 is made up of 18 amino acids. V lost 3 bases to trimming and J lost 2 bases, with 17 bases between them. CDR3 sequence (DNA): TGCGCCAGCAGCCACCCACCTTCGGACAGCGCTGGGGCCAACGTCCTGACTTTC. It translates to CASSHPPSDSAGANVLTF.

The chain uses TRBV6-6 and TRBJ1-1, with 10 positions matching TRBD1. CDR1 is MNHNY and CDR2 is SVGAGI in the germline V gene (reference sequence). V lost 6 bases and J lost 4; bases outside the gene matches: 5. The CDR3 consists of 14 residues. In DNA, the CDR3 is TGTGCCAGCAGCCTGACAGGGGGCATCACTGAAGCTTTCTTT. Translation gives CASSLTGGITEAFF.

The chain employs TRBV18 and TRBJ1-1, with 8 bases that match TRBD1. Germline V gives CDR1 KGHSH, CDR2 LQKENI. Losses at the gene ends were 2 bases for V and 4 bases for J; bases not matched to a gene: 12. The CDR3 contains 17 residues. As DNA, the CDR3 is TGTGCCAGCTCACCAAACTCCGGGACAGGTGTGGGCACTGAAGCTTTCTTT. Protein product: CASSPNSGTGVGTEAFF. Full variable domain (missing parts from reference TRBV18 and TRBJ1-1): NAGVMQNPRHLVRRRGQEARLRCSPMKGHSHVYWYRQLPEEGLKFMVYLQKENIIDESGMPKERFSAEFPKEGPSILRIQQVVRGDSAAYFCASSPNSGTGVGTEAFFGQGTRLTVV.

On this clone: This same CDR3 is encoded by further DNA sequences in the sample. The V call is TRBV27, the J call TRBJ2-7; 7 nucleotides agree with TRBD1. The germline V gene encodes CDR1 MNHEY and CDR2 SMNVEV (reference sequence). This CDR3 comprises 13 residues. The junction had 6 bases not matched to a gene; V was cut back by 6 bases and J by 4 bases. The CDR3 coding sequence is TGTGCCAGCAGCCGGGACAGTTCATACGAGCAGTACTTC. Residues: CASSRDSSYEQYF.

The gene calls are TRBV9 and TRBJ1-3, with D unclear. CDR3 length: 12 residues. CDR1 and CDR2 from the germline V gene are SGDLS and YYNGEE. The V gene lost 4 bases and the J gene lost 1 base, with 3 bases spanning the gap. CDR3: CASSRSGNTIYF. For the CDR3, the DNA is TGTGCCAGCAGCCGGTCTGGAAACACCATATATTTT.

This chain joins TRBV18 and TRBJ2-3; 9 bases are a match to TRBD2. V gave up 4 bases and J gave up 2 bases; unmatched junction bases: 4. Per the germline V gene, CDR1 is KGHSH and CDR2 is LQKENI. The CDR3 runs 15 residues. This chain's CDR3 is CASSQRGASTDTQYF. The CDR3 nucleotides are TGTGCCAGCTCACAGCGGGGGGCCTCCACAGATACGCAGTATTTT. The whole variable domain, filled in from reference TRBV18 and TRBJ2-3, reads NAGVMQNPRHLVRRRGQEARLRCSPMKGHSHVYWYRQLPEEGLKFMVYLQKENIIDESGMPKERFSAEFPKEGPSILRIQQVVRGDSAAYFCASSQRGASTDTQYFGPGTRLTVL.

This rearrangement joins TRBV18 to TRBJ2-7, with D possibly being TRBD2 (6 bases). Trimming left V 5 bases short and J 7 bases short, with 15 bases between. The CDR3 consists of 13 residues. Germline loops: CDR1 KGHSH, CDR2 LQKENI. The CDR3 spells CASSDLARKEQYF. Written as DNA, the CDR3 is TGTGCCAGCTCAGATCTAGCGCGGAAGGAGCAGTACTTC.

The chain is built from TRBV6-4 and TRBJ2-1; 10 positions match TRBD2. CDR1 is MRHNA and CDR2 is SNTAGT in the germline V gene. CDR3 size: 16 residues. The junction had 8 bases not matched to a gene; V was cut back by 4 bases and J by 5 bases. As DNA, the CDR3 is TGTGCCAGCAGTGCCAGAATAGCGGGGGGCCACAATGAGCAGTTCTTC. Encoded protein: CASSARIAGGHNEQFF.

This chain links TRBV4-2 with TRBJ2-3; 10 bases are a match to TRBD2. The CDR3 has 16 amino acids. CDR1 is LGHNA, CDR2 YNFKEQ, per germline. J was trimmed by 2 bases and V by 0 bases; bases with no gene match: 2. This chain's CDR3 is CASSQEGTSATDTQYF. In DNA, the CDR3 is TGTGCCAGCAGCCAAGAGGGGACTAGCGCCACAGATACGCAGTATTTT.

The chain links TRBV19 to TRBJ1-4, with TRBD1 identical over 10 bases. V gave up 5 bases and J gave up 6 bases; unmatched junction bases: 6. This CDR3 has 15 amino acids. Germline V gene sequence: CDR1 LNHDA, CDR2 SQIVND (reference sequence). The CDR3 DNA sequence: TGTGCCAGTAGTTTACCGGGACAGGGGTATGAAAAACTGTTTTTT. Its protein is CASSLPGQGYEKLFF.

This clone came up once. V and J are TRBV28 and TRBJ1-1, with D maybe TRBD1 (6 bases). The V gene's germline CDR1 is MDHEN and CDR2 SYDVKM. The ends were cut back, 2 bases at V and 6 bases at J, with 10 bases in the middle. This CDR3 comprises 13 residues. The DNA for the CDR3 is TGTGCCAGCAGTTTACCCGGACAGTCTGAAGCTTTCTTT. Its translation is CASSLPGQSEAFF.

The rearrangement links TRBV7-9 to TRBJ1-1, with 7 bases matching TRBD1. Germline CDR1 SEHNR, CDR2 FQNEAQ (reference sequence). The CDR3 covers 14 residues. V shed 5 bases, J shed 4 bases, and the junction held 7 bases outside the gene matches. CDR3: CASSTYRGGTEAFF. As DNA, the CDR3 is TGTGCCAGCAGCACATACAGGGGTGGCACTGAAGCTTTCTTT. Based on the CDR3 plus reference TRBV7-9 and TRBJ1-1, the full variable domain is DTGVSQNPRHKITKRGQNVTFRCDPISEHNRLYWYRQTLGQGPEFLTYFQNEAQLEKSRLLSDRFSAERPKGSFSTLEIQRTEQGDSAMYLCASSTYRGGTEAFFGQGTRLTVV.

The chain combines TRBV5-1 with TRBJ2-3; 13 nucleotides line up with TRBD2. This CDR3 contains 16 residues. Germline lookup yields CDR1 SGHRS and CDR2 YFSETQ. Trimming took 1 base from V and 12 from J; bases not matched to a gene: 11. CDR3 in amino acids: CASSLTSGGANVFQYF. CDR3 in DNA: TGCGCCAGCAGCTTGACTAGCGGGGGGGCCAATGTGTTTCAGTATTTT.

The chain combines TRBV7-9 with TRBJ1-4; no firm D call. Germline V gives CDR1 SEHNR, CDR2 FQNEAQ (reference sequence). Between the trimmed V and J ends, which lost 1 base and 4 bases, there was a span of 7 bases. The CDR3 has 14 residues. The CDR3 protein is CASSLDSYNEKLFF. CDR3 bases: TGTGCCAGCAGCTTAGACAGCTATAATGAAAAACTGTTTTTT.

The V call is TRBV6-5, the J call TRBJ2-1, with 10 positions matching TRBD2. The CDR3 is 15 residues long. CDR1 is MNHEY, CDR2 SVGAGI, per germline. V shed 6 bases and J 7 bases; nucleotides not matched to a gene: 9. This chain's CDR3 is CASSSLAGGQNEQFF. The CDR3 nucleotides read TGTGCCAGCAGCTCCTTAGCGGGAGGTCAAAATGAGCAGTTCTTC.

V usage is TRBV18 and J usage is TRBJ2-1; 7 nucleotides line up with TRBD2. V was pared by 6 bases and J by 4 bases, with 9 bases of the junction left unmatched. CDR1 is KGHSH and CDR2 is LQKENI in the germline V gene. The CDR3 spans 15 residues. The CDR3: CASSPGLGAYNEQFF. CDR3 nucleotides: TGTGCCAGCTCGCCCGGACTAGGGGCGTACAATGAGCAGTTCTTC. Combining the CDR3 with reference TRBV18 and TRBJ2-1 gives the whole variable domain NAGVMQNPRHLVRRRGQEARLRCSPMKGHSHVYWYRQLPEEGLKFMVYLQKENIIDESGMPKERFSAEFPKEGPSILRIQQVVRGDSAAYFCASSPGLGAYNEQFFGPGTRLTVL.

CDR3 residues: CASSLARVNTGELFF. The CDR3 DNA follows: TGTGCCAGCAGCTTAGCTCGGGTGAACACCGGGGAGCTGTTTTTT. The genes are TRBV7-9 and TRBJ2-2; D uncertain. The CDR3 is 15 amino acids. Trimming left V 0 bases short and J 1 base short, with 6 bases between. Germline CDR1 is SEHNR and CDR2 is FQNEAQ (reference sequence).

The chain links TRBV7-2 to TRBJ2-2; the D is unclear. CDR1 and CDR2 (germline): SGHTA, FQGNSA. V lost 5 bases, J lost 5 bases, and 9 bases lay in between. This CDR3 contains 13 residues. The CDR3 DNA reads TGTGCCAGCAGCCTAACCCGTACCGGGGAGCTGTTTTTT. Its protein product is CASSLTRTGELFF.

A single count supports this clone. This chain links TRBV27 with TRBJ2-7; no clear D gene. Germline assignment: CDR1 MNHEY and CDR2 SMNVEV (reference sequence). The CDR3 has 13 amino acids. V lost 6 bases and J lost 3, with 12 bases in between. The CDR3, as DNA: TGTGCCAGCAGCCCAAGACTGAACTACGAGCAGTACTTC. It translates to CASSPRLNYEQYF.

The J gene is TRBJ1-1, the V gene TRBV7-8, with unresolved D. The CDR3 has 16 amino acids. The V gene's germline CDR1 is SGHVS and CDR2 FQNEAQ. The V and J ends lost 2 bases and 1 base respectively, with 14 bases between them. The DNA of the CDR3 is TGTGCCAGCAGCTTACCGGCTTCAGGAAAGAACACTGAAGCTTTCTTT. It yields the protein CASSLPASGKNTEAFF.

This clone was seen more than once but under ten times. The V and J genes are TRBV7-2 and TRBJ2-1; TRBD2 agrees at 10 bases. This CDR3 comprises 16 residues. CDR1 SGHTA and CDR2 FQGNSA come from the germline V gene. The V gene end was trimmed by 4 bases and the J gene end by 3 bases; junction bases not matched to a gene: 6. In DNA, the CDR3 is TGTGCCAGCAGCTATGGTAGCGGGGGGAACTACAATGAGCAGTTCTTC. Translated: CASSYGSGGNYNEQFF.

V gene TRBV5-4 combines with J gene TRBJ1-1; 10 bases align to TRBD1. This CDR3 spans 19 amino acids. The germline V gene encodes CDR1 SGHNT and CDR2 YYREEE (reference sequence). V lost 0 bases to trimming and J lost 1 base; unmatched junction nucleotides: 12. CDR3 sequence: CASSLEVRDRGIWNTEAFF. For the CDR3, the DNA is TGTGCCAGCAGCTTGGAGGTGAGGGACAGGGGTATTTGGAACACTGAAGCTTTCTTT.

V and J are TRBV7-6 and TRBJ2-6; D remains unclear. The CDR3 consists of 16 residues. Germline values: CDR1 SGHVS, CDR2 FNYEAQ. V was pared by 6 bases and J by 0 bases, with 12 bases between. Written as DNA, the CDR3 is TGTGCCAGCAGAGGAGATAGGCACTCTGGGGCCAACGTCCTGACTTTC. This gives the protein CASRGDRHSGANVLTF.